The clone carrying this T cell receptor beta chain has only a few counts. This sample was taken from a study of graft-versus-host responses after intestinal transplantation. Generated by immunoSEQ multiplex PCR, the TCRdb table keeps only in-frame clones and is missing some. The sample has 65,000 to 85,000 clones, just under 95% seen once; the top ten hold 6.5% to 8%. Germline CDR1 MNHEY, CDR2 SVGAGI. The CDR3 totals 15 residues. V gave up 6 bases and J gave up 7 bases; unmatched junction bases: 8. The sequence was obtained from a human patient who received an intestinal transplant, so some T cells may come from the graft donor. The chain couples TRBV6-5 to TRBJ1-6; 8 bases fit TRBD1. The sequencing used bone marrow, collected almost 750 days after intestinal transplantation. CDR3 DNA: TGTGCCAGCAGCTGGACAGGGAGGGAAAATTCACCCCTCCACTTT. This codes for CASSWTGRENSPLHF.